Listed below are T cell receptor beta chains from one sample, sequenced in a study of CXCR4 blockade with PD-1 therapy in pancreatic cancer. The protocol was immunoSEQ multiplex PCR, while the TCRdb copy is restricted to in-frame clones and leaves out a portion. The repertoire holds about 4,800 clones, with more than 45% as singletons. Sequenced material: tumor tissue. The receptors come from a human donor with pancreatic ductal adenocarcinoma. Both conserved end residues are part of each CDR3. A D gene is named only where the DNA matches it firmly.

>TRBD2|TRBJ2-3|TRBV6-8
CASSSSGRLNTDTQYF
>TRBD1|TRBJ1-4|TRBV19
CASSQGTATNEKLFF
>NA|TRBJ2-7|TRBV7-4
CASSPRVGGEQYF
>TRBD2|TRBJ2-1|TRBV19
CASQRSGGYNEQFF
>TRBD2|TRBJ2-1|TRBV30
CAWSVSGRADEQFF
>NA|TRBJ2-5|TRBV18
CASSLGQETQYF
>NA|TRBJ2-6|TRBV19
CASSPHKAAGSLSGANVLTF
>NA|TRBJ2-3|TRBV10-3
CAISESMVSTDTQYF
>NA|TRBJ2-1|TRBV1
CASSQGAGGYYNEQFF
>NA|TRBJ2-7|TRBV30
CAWSVKGEQYF
>NA|TRBJ1-2|TRBV11-3
CASSLDYPPGSGYTF
>NA|TRBJ1-1|TRBV19
CASSIEVGSTEAFF
>NA|TRBJ1-1|TRBV11-3
CASSRRGGGAGLNTEAFF
>TRBD2|TRBJ2-4|TRBV30
CAYGGREGRIKNIQYF
>NA|TRBJ2-4|TRBV6-7
CASRDTGLAKNIQYF
>TRBD2|TRBJ2-3|TRBV25-1
CASSVAGGTDTQYF
>NA|TRBJ2-6|TRBV11-3
CASSPHRPGANVLTF
>TRBD2|TRBJ2-3|TRBV29-1
CSAWGLAGDLDTQYF
>TRBD2|TRBJ2-7|TRBV18
CASSPRPSGGTYYEQYF
>NA|TRBJ2-2|TRBV30
CAWSVPLFTANTGELFF
>TRBD1|TRBJ2-7|TRBV28
CASSPSRTGGIEQYF
>NA|TRBJ1-2|TRBV19
CASTGGGGDYGYTF
>NA|TRBJ2-7|TRBV10-3
CAISDHSYEQYF
>NA|TRBJ2-3|TRBV23-1
CASSQGQRPTDTQYF
>TRBD2|TRBJ2-1|TRBV29-1
CSVEDLLADEQFF
>NA|TRBJ1-3|TRBV30
CAWQQGGGNTIYF
>TRBD1|TRBJ2-7|TRBV28
CASSLDRASYEQYF
>NA|TRBJ2-7|TRBV6-8
CAISGAAVTYEQYF
>TRBD1|TRBJ2-4|TRBV25-1
CASSAGQGTTKNIQYF
>TRBD1|TRBJ2-5|TRBV15
CATSSGQGMGETQYF
>NA|TRBJ1-3|TRBV7-6
CASSLEYSGNTIYF
>NA|TRBJ2-1|TRBV18
CASSPPAGASYNEQFF
>NA|TRBJ2-2|TRBV2
CASSESWGGQNTGELFF
>TRBD2|TRBJ2-3|TRBV30
CAWGSGMGDTQYF
>TRBD1|TRBJ1-1|TRBV29-1
CSVEGLGQDTEAFF
>NA|TRBJ1-5|TRBV15
CATSRDNRGGQPQHF